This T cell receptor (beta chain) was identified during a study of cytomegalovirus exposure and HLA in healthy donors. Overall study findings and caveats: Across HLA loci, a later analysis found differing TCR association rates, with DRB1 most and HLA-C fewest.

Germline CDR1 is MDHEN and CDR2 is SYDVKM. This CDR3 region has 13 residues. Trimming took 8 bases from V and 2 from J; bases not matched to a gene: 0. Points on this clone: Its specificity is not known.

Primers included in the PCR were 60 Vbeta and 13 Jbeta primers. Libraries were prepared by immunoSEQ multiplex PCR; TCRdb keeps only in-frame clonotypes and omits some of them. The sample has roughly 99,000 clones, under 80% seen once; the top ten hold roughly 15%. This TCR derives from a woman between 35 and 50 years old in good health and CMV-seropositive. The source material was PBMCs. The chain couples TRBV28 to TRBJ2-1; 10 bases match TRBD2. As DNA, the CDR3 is TGTGCCAGCGGACTAGCGGCCTACAATGAGCAGTTCTTC. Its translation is CASGLAAYNEQFF. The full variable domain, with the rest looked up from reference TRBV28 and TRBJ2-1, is DVKVTQSSRYLVKRTGEKVFLECVQDMDHENMFWYRQDPGLGLRLIYFSYDVKMKEKGDIPEGYSVSREKKERFSLILESASTNQTSMYLCASGLAAYNEQFFGPGTRLTVL.